The entry that follows covers one T cell receptor beta chain sequence. The sample comes from a study of shared T cell receptors in the human thymus. Data came from immunoSEQ multiplex PCR; TCRdb stores just in-frame clones and leaves some out. The profile shows 600,000 to 900,000 clones, approximately 83% of them singletons. Germline assignment: CDR1 SGDLS and CDR2 YYNGEE. The CDR3 runs 15 residues. After removal of 4 bases from V and 2 bases from J, the junction contained 3 bases not matched to a gene. The data were also submitted as part of a second study, on human thymus T cells. From that report: Immunologically healthy infants in Finland undergoing congenital heart defect surgery were the donors. From resections taken during corrective heart surgery, the thymus tissue was obtained. Thymic TCR repertoires of unrelated people reportedly overlapped highly.

This chain connects TRBV9 to TRBJ2-6; TRBD1 agrees at 7 bases. The sequence was collected from a girl under three years old with a congenital heart defect. Sequenced material: thymocytes. The CDR3 is CASSPDRAGANVLTF. The CDR3, as DNA: TGTGCCAGCAGCCCAGACAGGGCTGGGGCCAACGTCCTGACTTTC.